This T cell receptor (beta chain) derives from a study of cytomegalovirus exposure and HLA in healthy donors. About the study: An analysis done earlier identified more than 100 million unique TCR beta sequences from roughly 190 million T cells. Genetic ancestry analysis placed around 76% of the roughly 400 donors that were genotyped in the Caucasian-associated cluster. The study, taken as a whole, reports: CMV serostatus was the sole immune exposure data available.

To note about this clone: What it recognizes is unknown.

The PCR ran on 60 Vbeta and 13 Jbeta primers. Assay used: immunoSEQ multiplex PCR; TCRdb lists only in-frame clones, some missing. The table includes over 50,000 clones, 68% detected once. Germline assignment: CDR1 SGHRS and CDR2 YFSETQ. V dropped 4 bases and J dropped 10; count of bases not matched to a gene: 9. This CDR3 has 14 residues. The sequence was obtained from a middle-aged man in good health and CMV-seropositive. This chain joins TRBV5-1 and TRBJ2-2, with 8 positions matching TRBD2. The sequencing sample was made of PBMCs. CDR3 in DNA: TGCGCCAGCAGCCTGGGACTAGGGAAGGAGGAGCTGTTTTTT. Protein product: CASSLGLGKEELFF.